This TCR beta chain was documented in a study of T-cell reconstitution after alpha-beta-depleted transplantation in children. General study results and limits: The study traced high day-60 TCRbeta diversity in some patients to surviving recipient T cells and thymic progenitors.

Unique molecular identifiers were used to barcode this TCRbeta library. Using its own MiXCR run on the PCR reads, TCRdb lists one record per CDR3 protein. The sample lists about 980,000 distinct CDR3 sequences, roughly 31% seen once, with roughly 31% in the top ten. In this sample, this clonotype turned up a few times. Its antigen is not identified. Germline CDR1 and CDR2: LNHDA and SQIVND (reference sequence). The CDR3 totals 12 residues. V was pared by 11 bases and J by 0 bases, with 10 bases between. This sample comprised PBMCs, mostly from graft donor cells, obtained 360 days after TCRalphabeta/CD19-depleted stem cell transplant. The chain has TRBV19 and TRBJ1-1; D is possibly TRBD1 (6 bases). The TCR was taken from a boy under three years old who had a stem cell transplant for SCID, so the T cells may come from the graft donor. CDR3 in amino acids: CAVKGVNTEAFF. DNA for the CDR3: TGTGCCGTTAAGGGGGTGAACACTGAAGCTTTCTTT.